Below, one T cell receptor (beta chain) is given with its context. The data were taken from a study of shared clonotypes between healthy human individuals. CDR1 SGHRS and CDR2 YFSETQ come from the germline V gene. The V end lost 4 bases, the J end lost 4 bases, and 16 bases lay between the germline ends. This CDR3 spans 15 amino acids. Clones were sequenced by immunoSEQ multiplex PCR, and TCRdb holds only the in-frame ones, with some missing. Here the sample spans nearly 500,000 clones, 70% to 80% being singletons. The clonotype comes from a woman aged 40 to 50 in good health. Some clones in this sample may be carry-over from other donors' samples. This chain joins TRBV5-1 and TRBJ2-3, with D possibly being TRBD1 or TRBD2 (6 bases each). Material: PBMCs. CDR3 coding DNA: TGCGCCAGCAGCCCCATTCCCGGGGGCGCAGATACGCAGTATTTT. Protein: CASSPIPGGADTQYF.